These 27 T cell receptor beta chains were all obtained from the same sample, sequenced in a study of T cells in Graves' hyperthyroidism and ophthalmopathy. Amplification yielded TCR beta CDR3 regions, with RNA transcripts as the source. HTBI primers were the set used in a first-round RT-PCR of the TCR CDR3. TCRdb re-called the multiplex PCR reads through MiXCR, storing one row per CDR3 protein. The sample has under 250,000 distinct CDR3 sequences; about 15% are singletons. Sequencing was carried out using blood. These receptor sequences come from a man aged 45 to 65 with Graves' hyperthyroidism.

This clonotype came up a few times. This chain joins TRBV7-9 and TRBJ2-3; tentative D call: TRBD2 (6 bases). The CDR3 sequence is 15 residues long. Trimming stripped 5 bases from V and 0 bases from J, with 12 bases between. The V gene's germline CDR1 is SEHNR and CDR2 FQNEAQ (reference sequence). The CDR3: CASSPPGLSTDTQYF. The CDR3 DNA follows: TGTGCCAGCAGCCCCCCTGGACTAAGCACAGATACGCAGTATTTT. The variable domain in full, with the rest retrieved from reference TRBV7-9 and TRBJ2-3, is DTGVSQNPRHKITKRGQNVTFRCDPISEHNRLYWYRQTLGQGPEFLTYFQNEAQLEKSRLLSDRFSAERPKGSFSTLEIQRTEQGDSAMYLCASSPPGLSTDTQYFGPGTRLTVL.

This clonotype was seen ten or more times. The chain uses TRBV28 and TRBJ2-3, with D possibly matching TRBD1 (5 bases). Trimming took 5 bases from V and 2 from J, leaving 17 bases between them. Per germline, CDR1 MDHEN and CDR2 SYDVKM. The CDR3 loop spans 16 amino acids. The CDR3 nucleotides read TGTGCCAGCAGTACGTCCTGGGCGGACAACACAGATACGCAGTATTTT. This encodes CASSTSWADNTDTQYF.

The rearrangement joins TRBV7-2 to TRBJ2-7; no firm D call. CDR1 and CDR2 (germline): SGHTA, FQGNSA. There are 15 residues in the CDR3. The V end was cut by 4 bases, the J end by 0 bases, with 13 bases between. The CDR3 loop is CASSSRALSSYEQYF. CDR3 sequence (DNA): TGTGCCAGCAGCTCCCGGGCGCTCAGCTCCTACGAGCAGTACTTC.

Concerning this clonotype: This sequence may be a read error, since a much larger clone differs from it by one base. In nucleotides, the CDR3 is TGTGCCAGCAGTGGCCGAGAGTGGACAAGTCAGTACTTC. Amino acid sequence: CASSGREWTSQYF. The genes are TRBV2 and TRBJ2-5; TRBD1 might be the D (5 bases). The CDR3 is made up of 13 amino acids. Germline V gene lookup returns CDR1 SNHLY and CDR2 FYNNEI. V gave up 4 bases and J gave up 11 bases, with 17 bases separating them.

In DNA, the CDR3 is TGCAGTGAGGATAGACTAGCGGGGACAGATACGCAGTATTTT. The encoded protein is CSEDRLAGTDTQYF. The V call is TRBV20-1, the J call TRBJ2-3, with TRBD2 matching over 11 bases. Looked up from germline, CDR1 is DFQATT and CDR2 is SNEGSKA (reference sequence). The CDR3 runs to 14 residues. Trimming removed 7 bases from V and 3 bases from J; junction bases left unmatched: 6.

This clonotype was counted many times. CDR3 amino acids: CAISESNVGQFYGYTF. The CDR3 region has the DNA TGTGCCATCAGTGAGTCGAATGTGGGACAGTTCTATGGCTACACCTTC. The chain uses TRBV10-3 and TRBJ1-2, with 7 positions matching TRBD1. The CDR3 sequence is 16 residues long. V lost 0 bases to trimming and J lost 4 bases; unmatched junction nucleotides: 8. CDR1 ENHRY and CDR2 SYGVKD come from the germline V gene.

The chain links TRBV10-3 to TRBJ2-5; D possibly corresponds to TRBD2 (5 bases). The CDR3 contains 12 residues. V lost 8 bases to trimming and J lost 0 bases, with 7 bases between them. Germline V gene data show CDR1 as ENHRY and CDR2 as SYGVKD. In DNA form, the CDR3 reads TGTGCCATCGGAGGCAACCAAGAGACCCAGTACTTC. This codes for CAIGGNQETQYF.

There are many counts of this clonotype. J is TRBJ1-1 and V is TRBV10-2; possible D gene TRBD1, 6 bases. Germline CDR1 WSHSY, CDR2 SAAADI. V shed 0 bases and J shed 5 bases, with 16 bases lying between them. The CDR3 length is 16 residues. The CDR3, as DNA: TGCGCCAGCAGTGAGTCGAAAGGGGGGGGGAGAACTGAAGCTTTCTTT. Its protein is CASSESKGGGRTEAFF.

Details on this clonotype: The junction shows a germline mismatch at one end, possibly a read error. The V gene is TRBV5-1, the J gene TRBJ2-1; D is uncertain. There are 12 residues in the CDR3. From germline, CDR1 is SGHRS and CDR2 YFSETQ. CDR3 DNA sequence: TGCGCCAGCAGCCCCTCATGGGGTGAGCAGTCCTTC. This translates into CASSPSWGEQSF.

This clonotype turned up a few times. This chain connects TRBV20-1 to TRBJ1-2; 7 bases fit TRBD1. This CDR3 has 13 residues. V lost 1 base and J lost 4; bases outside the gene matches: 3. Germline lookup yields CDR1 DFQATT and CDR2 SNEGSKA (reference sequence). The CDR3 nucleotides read TGCAGTGCTAGAGGGGACAGAGGCTATGGCTACACCTTC. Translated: CSARGDRGYGYTF.

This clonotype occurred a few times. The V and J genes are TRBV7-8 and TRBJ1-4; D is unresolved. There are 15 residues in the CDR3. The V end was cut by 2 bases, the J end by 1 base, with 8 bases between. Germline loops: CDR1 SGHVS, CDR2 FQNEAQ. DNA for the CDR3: TGTGCCAGCAGCTTAAGGACTCGAACTAATGAAAAACTGTTTTTT. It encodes CASSLRTRTNEKLFF.

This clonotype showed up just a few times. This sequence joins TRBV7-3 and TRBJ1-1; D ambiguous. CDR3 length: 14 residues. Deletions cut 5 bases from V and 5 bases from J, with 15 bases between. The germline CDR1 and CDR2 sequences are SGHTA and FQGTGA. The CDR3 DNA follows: TGTGCCAGCAGCCCAGACCCATGGGGAACTGAAGCTTTCTTT. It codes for CASSPDPWGTEAFF.

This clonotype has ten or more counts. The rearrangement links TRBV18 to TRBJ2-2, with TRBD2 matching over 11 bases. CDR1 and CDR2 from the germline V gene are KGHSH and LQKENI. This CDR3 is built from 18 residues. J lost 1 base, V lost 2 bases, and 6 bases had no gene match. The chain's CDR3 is CASSPFLAGGQNTGELFF. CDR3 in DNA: TGTGCCAGCTCACCATTCCTAGCGGGAGGCCAGAACACCGGGGAGCTGTTTTTT.

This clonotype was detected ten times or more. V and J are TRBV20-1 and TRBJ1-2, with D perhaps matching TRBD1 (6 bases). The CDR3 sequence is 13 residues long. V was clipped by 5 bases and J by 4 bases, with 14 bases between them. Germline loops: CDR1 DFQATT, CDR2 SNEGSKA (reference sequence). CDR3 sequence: CSAWTETRYGYTF. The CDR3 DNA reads TGCAGTGCTTGGACAGAGACACGCTATGGCTACACCTTC.

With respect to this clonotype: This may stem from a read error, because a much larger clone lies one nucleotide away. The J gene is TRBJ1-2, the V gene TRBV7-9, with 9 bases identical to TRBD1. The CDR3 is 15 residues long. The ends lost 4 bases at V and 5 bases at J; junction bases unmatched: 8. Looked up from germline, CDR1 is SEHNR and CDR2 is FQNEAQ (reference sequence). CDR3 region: CASSSVQGARYGYTF. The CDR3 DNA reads TGTGCCAGCAGCTCGGTACAGGGGGCGAGATATGGCTACACCTTC.

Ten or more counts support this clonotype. The CDR3 loop is CASSVLLEGHGYTF. CDR3 nucleotide sequence: TGTGCCAGCAGCGTTTTACTAGAGGGTCATGGCTACACCTTC. The rearrangement uses TRBV7-9 and TRBJ1-2; D not resolved. Per germline, CDR1 SEHNR and CDR2 FQNEAQ (reference sequence). This CDR3 spans 14 amino acids. With 5 bases removed from V and 6 bases from J, the gap between germline ends came to 16 bases.

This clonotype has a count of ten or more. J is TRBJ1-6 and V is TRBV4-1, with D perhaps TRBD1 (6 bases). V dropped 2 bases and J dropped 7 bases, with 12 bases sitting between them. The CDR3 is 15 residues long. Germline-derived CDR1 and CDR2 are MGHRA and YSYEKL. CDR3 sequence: CASSQPKGENSPLHF. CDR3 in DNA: TGCGCCAGCAGCCAACCGAAGGGGGAGAATTCACCCCTCCACTTT.

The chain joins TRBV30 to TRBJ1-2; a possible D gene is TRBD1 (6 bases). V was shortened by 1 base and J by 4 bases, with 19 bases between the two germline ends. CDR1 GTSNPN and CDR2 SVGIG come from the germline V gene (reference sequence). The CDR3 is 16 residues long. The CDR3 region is CAWSGKTGRSLYGYTF. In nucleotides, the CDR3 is TGTGCCTGGAGTGGCAAAACAGGGCGTAGCCTCTATGGCTACACCTTC.

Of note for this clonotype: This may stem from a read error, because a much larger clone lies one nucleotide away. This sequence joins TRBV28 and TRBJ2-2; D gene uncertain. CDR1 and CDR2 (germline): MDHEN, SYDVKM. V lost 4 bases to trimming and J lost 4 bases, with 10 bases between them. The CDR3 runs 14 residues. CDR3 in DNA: TGTGCCAGCAGTTCGCAATCTTCCACCGGGGAGCTGTTTTTT. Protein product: CASSSQSSTGELFF.

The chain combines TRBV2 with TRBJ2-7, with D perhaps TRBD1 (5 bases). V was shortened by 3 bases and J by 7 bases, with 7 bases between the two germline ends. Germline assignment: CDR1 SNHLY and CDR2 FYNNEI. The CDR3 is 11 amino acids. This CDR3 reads CASSDNREQYF. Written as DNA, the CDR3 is TGTGCCAGCAGTGATAACAGGGAGCAGTACTTC.

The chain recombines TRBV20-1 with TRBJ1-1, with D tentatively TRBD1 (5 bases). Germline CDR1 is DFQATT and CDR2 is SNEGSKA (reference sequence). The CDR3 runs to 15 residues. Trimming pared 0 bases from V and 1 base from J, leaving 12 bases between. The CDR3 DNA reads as TGCAGTGCTAGAGATCGGCTAAGGGGGAACACTGAAGCTTTCTTT. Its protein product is CSARDRLRGNTEAFF.

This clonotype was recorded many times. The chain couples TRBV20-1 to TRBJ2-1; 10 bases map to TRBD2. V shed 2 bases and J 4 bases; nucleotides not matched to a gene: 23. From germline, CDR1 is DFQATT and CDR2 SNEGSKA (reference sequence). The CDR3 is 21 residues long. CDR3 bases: TGCAGTGCTAGATATCTTTTCGGGAGCGGGAGGGCCTACGGCGCGTACAATGAGCAGTTCTTC. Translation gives CSARYLFGSGRAYGAYNEQFF.

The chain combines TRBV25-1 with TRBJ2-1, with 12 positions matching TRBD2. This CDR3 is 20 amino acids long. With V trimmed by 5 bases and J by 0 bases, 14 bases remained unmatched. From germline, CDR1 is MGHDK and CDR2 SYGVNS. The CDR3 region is CASSSTKTSGRDVSYNEQFF. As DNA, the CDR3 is TGTGCCAGCAGTTCTACCAAGACTAGCGGGAGAGATGTCTCCTACAATGAGCAGTTCTTC.

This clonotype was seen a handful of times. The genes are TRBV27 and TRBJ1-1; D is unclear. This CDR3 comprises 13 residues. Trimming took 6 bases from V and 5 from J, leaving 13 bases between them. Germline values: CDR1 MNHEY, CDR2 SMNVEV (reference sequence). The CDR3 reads CASSQVEGTEAFF. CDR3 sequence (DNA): TGTGCCAGCAGCCAGGTGGAAGGGACTGAAGCTTTCTTT.

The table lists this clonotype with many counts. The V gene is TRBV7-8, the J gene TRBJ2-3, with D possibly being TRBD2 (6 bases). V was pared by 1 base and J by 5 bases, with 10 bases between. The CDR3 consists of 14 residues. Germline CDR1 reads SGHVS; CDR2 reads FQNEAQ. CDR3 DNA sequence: TGTGCCAGCAGCTTAGGACTAGAGGGAGATACGCAGTATTTT. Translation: CASSLGLEGDTQYF.

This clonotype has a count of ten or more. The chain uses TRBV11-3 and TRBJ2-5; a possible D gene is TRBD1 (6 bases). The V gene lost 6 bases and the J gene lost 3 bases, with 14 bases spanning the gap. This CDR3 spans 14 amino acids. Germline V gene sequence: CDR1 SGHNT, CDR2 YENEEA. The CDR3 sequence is CASSLRGGKETQYF. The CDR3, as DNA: TGTGCCAGCAGTTTACGAGGGGGAAAAGAGACCCAGTACTTC.

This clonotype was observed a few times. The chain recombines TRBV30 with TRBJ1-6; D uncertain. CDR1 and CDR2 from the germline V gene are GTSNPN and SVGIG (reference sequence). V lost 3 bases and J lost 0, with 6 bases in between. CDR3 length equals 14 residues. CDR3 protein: CAWSVASYNSPLHF. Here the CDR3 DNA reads TGTGCCTGGAGCGTGGCCTCCTATAATTCACCCCTCCACTTT.